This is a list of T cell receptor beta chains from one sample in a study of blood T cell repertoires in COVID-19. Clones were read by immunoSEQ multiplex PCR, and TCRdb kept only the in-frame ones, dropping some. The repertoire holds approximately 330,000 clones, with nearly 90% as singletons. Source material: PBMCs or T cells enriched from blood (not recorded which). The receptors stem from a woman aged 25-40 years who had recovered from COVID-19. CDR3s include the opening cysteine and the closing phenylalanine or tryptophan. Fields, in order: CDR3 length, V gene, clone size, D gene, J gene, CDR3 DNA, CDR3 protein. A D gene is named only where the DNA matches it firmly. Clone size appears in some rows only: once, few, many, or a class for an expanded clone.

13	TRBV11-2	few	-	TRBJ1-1	TGTGCCAGCAGCTTAGAACCGGACACTGAAGCTTTCTTT	CASSLEPDTEAFF
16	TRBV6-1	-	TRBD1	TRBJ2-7	TGTGCCAGCAGTGATGGTGGACAGGGATGGAGCTACGAGCAGTACTTC	CASSDGGQGWSYEQYF
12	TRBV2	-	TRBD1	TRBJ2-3	TGTGCCAGCAGTAGGACAGGGAGCACGCAGTATTTT	CASSRTGSTQYF
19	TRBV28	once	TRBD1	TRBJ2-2	TGTGCCAGCAGTTTAGGTGGTGGGCGCAGGGGGCTATTTACCGGGGAGCTGTTTTTT	CASSLGGGRRGLFTGELFF
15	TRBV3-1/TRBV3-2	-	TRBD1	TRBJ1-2	TGTGCCAGCAGCCCTCAGGACAGGACCCCCTATGGCTACACCTTC	CASSPQDRTPYGYTF
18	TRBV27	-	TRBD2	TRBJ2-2	TGTGCCAGCAGTTACGGGGGTTCTAGCGGAGCCCTCACCGGGGAGCTGTTTTTT	CASSYGGSSGALTGELFF
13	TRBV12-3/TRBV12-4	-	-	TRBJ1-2	TGTGCCAGCAGGGAGAACGCTGGCTATGGCTACACCTTC	CASRENAGYGYTF
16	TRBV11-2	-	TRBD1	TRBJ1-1	TGTGCCAGCAGACTCTTCCGAGACAGGGGGCTTACTGAAGCTTTCTTT	CASRLFRDRGLTEAFF
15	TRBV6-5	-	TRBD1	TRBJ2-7	TGTGCCTCTAGGCCGGCGACAGGGGGCCGGTACGAGCAGTACTTC	CASRPATGGRYEQYF
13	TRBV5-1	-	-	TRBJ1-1	TGCGCCAGCAGCTCCAGGGTGAACACTGAAGCTTTCTTT	CASSSRVNTEAFF
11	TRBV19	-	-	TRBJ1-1	TGTGCCAGTGGAGTGAACACTGAAGCTTTCTTT	CASGVNTEAFF
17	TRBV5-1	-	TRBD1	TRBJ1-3	TGCGCCAGCAGCTCGACCTTACAGGGGGCGCCCGGAAACACCATATATTTT	CASSSTLQGAPGNTIYF
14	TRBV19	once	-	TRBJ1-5	TGTGCCAGTAGACGACAGTTCAGCAATCAGCCCCAGCATTTT	CASRRQFSNQPQHF
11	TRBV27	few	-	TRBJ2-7	TGTGCCAGCAGCCGGGGGTACGAGCAGTACTTC	CASSRGYEQYF
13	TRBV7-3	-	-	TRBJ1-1	TGTGCCAGCAGCTTTTCCTTGAACACTGAAGCTTTCTTT	CASSFSLNTEAFF
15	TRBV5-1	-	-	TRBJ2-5	TGCGCCAGCAGCGGTTACAGGGCTTTAGGGGAGACCCAGTACTTC	CASSGYRALGETQYF
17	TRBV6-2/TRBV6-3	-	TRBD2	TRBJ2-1	TGTGCCAGCAGTGACCCCTTCGCGGGAGGGCCGTACAATGAGCAGTTCTTC	CASSDPFAGGPYNEQFF
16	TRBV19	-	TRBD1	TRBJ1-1	TGTGCCAGTAGTAACCGATTCCAGGGGGCGGACACTGAAGCTTTCTTT	CASSNRFQGADTEAFF
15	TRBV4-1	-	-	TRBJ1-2	TGCGCCAGCCTTTTAGAGGTCGGAGGCGAAGGAGAGTGCACCTTC	CASLLEVGGEGECTF
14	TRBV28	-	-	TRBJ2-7	TGTGCCAGCAGTTTTAGACAGGCTAGAAACGAGCAGTACTTC	CASSFRQARNEQYF
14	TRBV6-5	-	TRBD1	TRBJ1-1	TGTGCCAGCAGCCTTCCCGGACAGGGCACTGAAGCTTTCTTT	CASSLPGQGTEAFF
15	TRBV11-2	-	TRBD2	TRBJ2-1	TGTGCCAGCAGCTTGGGACTAGCGGGAGTTAATGAGCAGTTCTTC	CASSLGLAGVNEQFF
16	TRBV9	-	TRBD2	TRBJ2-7	TGTGCCAGCAGCGTAGCTCTAGCGGGAGCAACCTACGAGCAGTACTTC	CASSVALAGATYEQYF
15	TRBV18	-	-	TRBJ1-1	TGTGCCAGCTCACCACTCGGTGAGATGAACACTGAAGCTTTCTTT	CASSPLGEMNTEAFF
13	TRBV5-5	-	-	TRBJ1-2	TGTGCCAGCAGCTTAAGCATAAGTTATGGCTACACCTTC	CASSLSISYGYTF
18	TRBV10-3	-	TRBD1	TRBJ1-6	TGTGCCATCAGTGAGACCGGACAGGGAGGAGGGGGGATTTCACCCCTCCACTTT	CAISETGQGGGGISPLHF
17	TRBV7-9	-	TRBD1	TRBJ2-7	TGTGCCAGCAGCTTAGTTCCCCCGACGACAGGGAACTACGAGCAGTACTTC	CASSLVPPTTGNYEQYF
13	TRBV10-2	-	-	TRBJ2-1	TGCGCCAGCAGTGACGGGAGTGTGGTATTAAGGTTCTTC	CASSDGSVVLRFF
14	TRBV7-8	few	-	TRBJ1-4	TGTGCCAGCAGCCGAAACAGGGTTGTGGAAAAACTGTTTTTT	CASSRNRVVEKLFF
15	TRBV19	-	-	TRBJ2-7	TGTGCCAGTAGTATAGCGCAGGGCGCGGACTACGAGCAGTACTTC	CASSIAQGADYEQYF
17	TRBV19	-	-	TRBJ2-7	TGTGCCAGTAGTCCCCGCATGGGGGCCGCCGGAAAATACGAGCAGTACTTC	CASSPRMGAAGKYEQYF
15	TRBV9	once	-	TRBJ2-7	TGTGCCAGCAGCGAGGTCGGGACACCTTTTTACGAGCAGTACTTC	CASSEVGTPFYEQYF
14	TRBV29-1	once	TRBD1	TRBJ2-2	TGCAGCGTACGGTGGACAGGGAGTACCGGGGAGCTGTTTTTT	CSVRWTGSTGELFF
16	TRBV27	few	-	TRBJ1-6	TGTGCCAGCACCCCGGCGGCAGGGGCCTACGGGTCACCCCTCCACTTT	CASTPAAGAYGSPLHF
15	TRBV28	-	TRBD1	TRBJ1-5	TGTGCCAGCAGACCGACAGGGGGCCTGAATCAGCCCCAGCATTTT	CASRPTGGLNQPQHF
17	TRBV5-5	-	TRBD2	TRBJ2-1	TGTGCCAGCAGCTTGGAGTTGCCCAGCGGGACCTACAATGAGCAGTTCTTC	CASSLELPSGTYNEQFF
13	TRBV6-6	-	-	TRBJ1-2	TGTGCCAGCAGTTACGGAGAGTACTATGGCTACACCTTC	CASSYGEYYGYTF
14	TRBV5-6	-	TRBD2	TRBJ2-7	TGTGCCAGCAGCTTGGGACTAGCGGACTACGAGCAGTACTTC	CASSLGLADYEQYF
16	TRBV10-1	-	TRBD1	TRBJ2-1	TGCGCCAGCAGTGAGCCTAGGGGGCTCGGCTACAATGAGCAGTTCTTC	CASSEPRGLGYNEQFF
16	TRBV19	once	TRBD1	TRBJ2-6	TGTGCCAGTAGTAGGGACAGCGGCTCTGGGGCCAACGTCCTGACTTTC	CASSRDSGSGANVLTF
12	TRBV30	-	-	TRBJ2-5	TGTGCCTGGATCAGCAGCGGGCAGACCCAGTACTTC	CAWISSGQTQYF
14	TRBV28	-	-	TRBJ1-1	TGTGCCAGCATGCGGGTCGAGGAGAACACTGAAGCTTTCTTT	CASMRVEENTEAFF
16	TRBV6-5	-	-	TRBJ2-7	TGTGCCAGCAGTTACGGAGCAGGGTCAATGGACTACGAGCAGTACTTC	CASSYGAGSMDYEQYF
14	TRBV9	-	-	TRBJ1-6	TGTGCCAGCAGCGTAGGTACTTATAATTCACCCCTCCACTTT	CASSVGTYNSPLHF
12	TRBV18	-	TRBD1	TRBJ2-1	TGTGCCAGCTCACCAGGGGACAGGGTACAGTTCTTC	CASSPGDRVQFF
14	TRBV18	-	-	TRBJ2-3	TGTGCCAGCTCACCCCCCGCCCAGGCAGATACGCAGTATTTT	CASSPPAQADTQYF
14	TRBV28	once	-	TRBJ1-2	TGTGCCAGCAGTTTAGGGGGGTCGGGCTATGGCTACACCTTC	CASSLGGSGYGYTF
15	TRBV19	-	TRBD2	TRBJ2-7	TGTGCCAGTAGTATCGCACTAGCGGGAGTATACGAGCAGTACTTC	CASSIALAGVYEQYF
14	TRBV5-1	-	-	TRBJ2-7	TGCGCCAGCAGCTTGGGGGCAGGGGCGGGTGAGCAGTACTTC	CASSLGAGAGEQYF
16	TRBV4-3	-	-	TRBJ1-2	TGCGCCAGCAGCCGCAAAGTCACAGGGCGGACTTACGGCTACACCTTC	CASSRKVTGRTYGYTF
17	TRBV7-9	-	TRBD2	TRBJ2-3	TGTGCCAGCAGCTCACCTCTAGCGGGAGGGCGCACAGATACGCAGTATTTT	CASSSPLAGGRTDTQYF
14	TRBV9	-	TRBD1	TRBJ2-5	TGTGCCAGCAGCGTTTTAGGGGGCCTAGAGACCCAGTACTTC	CASSVLGGLETQYF
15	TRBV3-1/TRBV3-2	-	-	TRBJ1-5	TGTGCCAGCAGCCCGGTACAGGGTATTGGGCAGCCCCAGCATTTT	CASSPVQGIGQPQHF
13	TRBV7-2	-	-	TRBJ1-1	TGTGCCAGCAGTAGAGACAGTAACACTGAAGCTTTCTTT	CASSRDSNTEAFF
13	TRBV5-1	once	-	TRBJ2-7	TGCGCCAGCACCGTAGGACAGAGCTACGAGCAGTACTTC	CASTVGQSYEQYF
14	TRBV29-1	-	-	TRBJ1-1	TGCAGCGTTTTAACAGGGCCCGTGAACACTGAAGCTTTCTTT	CSVLTGPVNTEAFF
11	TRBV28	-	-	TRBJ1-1	TGTGCCAGCAGTTTAAGACTTAACGCTTTCTTT	CASSLRLNAFF